Below are 4 T cell receptor beta chains sequenced from a single sample in a study of T cell responses to AZD1222 COVID-19 vaccine. TCRdb's table, derived via immunoSEQ multiplex PCR, lists solely in-frame clones and lacks some. The table lists around 99,000 clones, around 90% of them singletons. The starting material was peripheral blood, obtained on day 0 of AZD1222 vaccination. The receptors were sampled from an adult in good health.

The chain combines TRBV3-1 (or the pseudogene TRBV3-2) with TRBJ2-1; 7 bases are shared with TRBD2. The CDR3 contains 16 residues. CDR1 LGHDT and CDR2 YNNKEL come from the germline V gene (reference sequence). V dropped 1 base and J dropped 5; count of bases not matched to a gene: 8. In nucleotides, the CDR3 is TGTGCCAGCAGCCAAGGTGACGGGAGGCCAGACAATGAGCAGTTCTTC. This translates into CASSQGDGRPDNEQFF.

This chain joins TRBV6-2 or TRBV6-3 and TRBJ1-4; D remains ambiguous. V shed 3 bases and J shed 8 bases, with 16 bases lying between them. From germline, CDR1 is MNHEY and CDR2 SVGEGT. CDR3 length: 15 residues. CDR3 in amino acids: CASSYVAGLGEKLFF. DNA for the CDR3: TGTGCCAGCAGTTATGTCGCCGGACTGGGGGAAAAACTGTTTTTT.

This clone has a single count. The chain has TRBV25-1 and TRBJ1-1; D not resolved. The ends were cut back, 5 bases at V and 2 bases at J, with 3 bases in the middle. Per germline, CDR1 MGHDK and CDR2 SYGVNS. CDR3 length equals 11 residues. CDR3 DNA sequence: TGTGCCAGCAGTAGAAACACTGAAGCTTTCTTT. Amino acids: CASSRNTEAFF.

The rearrangement links TRBV15 to TRBJ2-2; D ambiguous. Germline loops: CDR1 LNHNV, CDR2 YYDKDF (reference sequence). The CDR3 contains 15 residues. The ends were cut back, 0 bases at V and 4 bases at J, with 9 bases in the middle. Here the CDR3 reads CATSRDGSGTGELFF. CDR3 nucleotides: TGTGCCACCAGCAGAGATGGTTCCGGCACCGGGGAGCTGTTTTTT.